The 14 T cell receptor beta chains reported below all come from one sample, sequenced in a study of T cell responses to AZD1222 COVID-19 vaccine. Assay used: immunoSEQ multiplex PCR; TCRdb lists only in-frame clones, some missing. The sample has about 140,000 clones; 91% are singletons. The input for sequencing was peripheral blood, taken on day 0 of AZD1222 vaccination. The source of these receptors is an adult in good health.

As DNA, the CDR3 is TGTGCCAGCAGTGTCGGCCTGAATAATTCACCCCTCCACTTT. Translation gives CASSVGLNNSPLHF. The chain couples TRBV7-8 to TRBJ1-6; D is unclear. V was trimmed by 6 bases and J by 5 bases, leaving 11 bases between them. CDR1 is SGHVS, CDR2 FQNEAQ, per germline. This CDR3 is built from 14 residues. The variable domain in full, completed from reference TRBV7-8 and TRBJ1-6, reads GAGVSQSPRYKVAKRGQDVALRCDPISGHVSLFWYQQALGQGPEFLTYFQNEAQLDKSGLPSDRFFAERPEGSVSTLKIQRTQQEDSAVYLCASSVGLNNSPLHFGNGTRLTVT.

The genes are TRBV7-2 and TRBJ1-3; D ambiguous. The CDR3 has 13 amino acids. The ends were cut back, 0 bases at V and 7 bases at J, with 7 bases in the middle. The germline V gene encodes CDR1 SGHTA and CDR2 FQGNSA. Here the CDR3 DNA reads TGTGCCAGCAGCTTAGCAGGGAAGAACACCATATATTTT. Translating gives CASSLAGKNTIYF.

The chain couples TRBV5-5 to TRBJ1-1; D perhaps matches TRBD1 (6 bases). Germline values: CDR1 SGHKS, CDR2 YYEKEE (reference sequence). V shed 0 bases and J shed 4 bases, with 13 bases lying between them. The CDR3 is 15 amino acids. The DNA of the CDR3 is TGTGCCAGCAGCTTGGGTGGCCTACAGGGCACTGAAGCTTTCTTT. As protein: CASSLGGLQGTEAFF.

This clone is a singleton in its sample. The chain links TRBV2 to TRBJ1-5; D is unresolved. The CDR3 sequence is 12 residues long. V dropped 6 bases and J dropped 6 bases, with 9 bases sitting between them. CDR1 SNHLY and CDR2 FYNNEI come from the germline V gene. CDR3 protein: CASSGESQPQHF. The CDR3, as DNA: TGTGCCAGCAGCGGAGAGAGTCAGCCCCAGCATTTT.

The chain uses TRBV4-1 and TRBJ2-1; D is unresolved. The V and J ends lost 1 base and 0 bases respectively, with 10 bases between them. This CDR3 spans 16 amino acids. Germline loops: CDR1 MGHRA, CDR2 YSYEKL. CDR3 loop: CASSQVYSSSYNEQFF. Written as DNA, the CDR3 is TGCGCCAGCAGCCAAGTATACAGTAGCTCCTACAATGAGCAGTTCTTC.

The chain carries TRBV6-2 or TRBV6-3 and TRBJ2-3; 8 positions agree with TRBD1. The germline V gene encodes CDR1 MNHEY and CDR2 SVGEGT. The CDR3 loop spans 13 amino acids. J lost 6 bases, V lost 5 bases, and 4 bases had no gene match. CDR3: CASSRTGLDTQYF. The CDR3 DNA reads as TGTGCCAGCAGTAGGACAGGGCTGGATACGCAGTATTTT.

The chain employs TRBV6-8 and TRBJ1-1; 10 positions agree with TRBD1. CDR3 length equals 13 residues. Germline lookup yields CDR1 MNHGY and CDR2 SAAAGT. The ends lost 11 bases at V and 6 bases at J; junction bases unmatched: 9. The CDR3: CASPKGTGAEAFF. The CDR3 nucleotides read TGTGCCTCCCCGAAAGGGACAGGGGCTGAAGCTTTCTTT.

The V gene is TRBV27, the J gene TRBJ2-6, with D unclear. Germline loops: CDR1 MNHEY, CDR2 SMNVEV (reference sequence). V was shortened by 2 bases and J by 3 bases, with 2 bases between the two germline ends. The CDR3 has 13 residues. CDR3 sequence (DNA): TGTGCCAGCAGTTTACGTGGGGCCAACGTCCTGACTTTC. Its protein is CASSLRGANVLTF.

CDR3 sequence (DNA): TGTGCCAGCAGCCCGGGACTAGTGGGAGAGACCCAGTACTTC. Its translation is CASSPGLVGETQYF. This sequence joins TRBV28 and TRBJ2-5, with TRBD2 matching over 8 bases. Trimming took 6 bases from V and 4 from J; bases not matched to a gene: 7. CDR3 length: 14 amino acids. Per the germline V gene, CDR1 is MDHEN and CDR2 is SYDVKM.

The CDR3 spells CASSLYEGAVGNTIYF. The CDR3 DNA reads as TGTGCCAGCAGCTTATATGAGGGGGCGGTTGGAAACACCATATATTTT. The chain recombines TRBV7-2 with TRBJ1-3; 7 nucleotides line up with TRBD1. CDR3 length: 16 amino acids. J lost 3 bases, V lost 2 bases, and 7 bases had no gene match. CDR1 and CDR2 (germline): SGHTA, FQGNSA. Filled out from reference TRBV7-2 and TRBJ1-3, the complete variable domain reads GAGVSQSPSNKVTEKGKDVELRCDPISGHTALYWYRQSLGQGLEFLIYFQGNSAPDKSGLPSDRFSAERTGGSVSTLTIQRTQQEDSAVYLCASSLYEGAVGNTIYFGEGSWLTVV.

This CDR3 is CASSTDRGRNGYTF. CDR3 nucleotide sequence: TGTGCCAGCAGTACCGACAGGGGACGGAATGGCTACACCTTC. This chain connects TRBV5-8 to TRBJ1-2; 8 nucleotides align to TRBD1. Germline V gives CDR1 SGHTS, CDR2 YDEGEE. Trimming took 5 bases from V and 6 from J; bases not matched to a gene: 9. This CDR3 contains 14 residues. The complete variable domain, with remaining parts taken from reference TRBV5-8 and TRBJ1-2, reads EAGVTQSPTHLIKTRGQQATLRCSPISGHTSVYWYQQALGLGLQFLLWYDEGEERNRGNFPPRFSGRQFPNYSSELNVNALELEDSALYLCASSTDRGRNGYTFGSGTRLTVV.

The rearrangement uses TRBV7-9 and TRBJ2-2, with TRBD2 matching over 10 bases. Germline V gives CDR1 SEHNR, CDR2 FQNEAQ (reference sequence). CDR3 length: 15 residues. The junction had 2 bases not matched to a gene; V was cut back by 1 base and J by 6 bases. DNA of the CDR3: TGTGCCAGCAGCTTAGGTCTAGCGGGAGCCGGGGAGCTGTTTTTT. Its protein is CASSLGLAGAGELFF.

V and J are TRBV7-9 and TRBJ1-1; no firm D call. V gave up 5 bases and J gave up 0 bases, with 10 bases separating them. Germline V CDR1 and CDR2: SEHNR, FQNEAQ (reference sequence). The CDR3 covers 14 residues. The CDR3 loop is CASSTQEMNTEAFF. DNA for the CDR3: TGTGCCAGCAGCACACAAGAAATGAACACTGAAGCTTTCTTT.

V and J are TRBV4-2 and TRBJ2-7, with 11 positions matching TRBD2. The germline V gene encodes CDR1 LGHNA and CDR2 YNFKEQ. CDR3 length equals 16 residues. V shed 3 bases, J shed 6 bases, and the junction held 10 bases outside the gene matches. The chain's CDR3 is CASSHGPLAGVAEQYF. The CDR3 DNA reads as TGTGCCAGCAGCCATGGGCCACTAGCGGGAGTGGCCGAGCAGTACTTC.